These T cell receptor beta chains were read from a single sample in a study of T-cell memory formation after mild COVID-19. In TCRdb, the 5' RACE reads were re-called with MiXCR into one record per CDR3 protein. This sample has roughly 500,000 distinct CDR3 sequences; about a fifth occur once, and the top ten carry around 13%. The sample was PBMCs or a T cell subset sorted from them (not recorded which). Receptor source: an adult woman who had mild COVID-19 (a few samples of this study predate the infection). Cell type and time point are not known. Each CDR3 is given with its conserved first and last residue. A D gene is named only where the DNA matches it firmly.

TRBD1	TRBV7-8	TRBJ2-7	CASSSKKKDRSSYEQYF
NA	TRBV29-1	TRBJ1-1	CSVGRGGAPTTEAFF
NA	TRBV6-5	TRBJ2-2	CASSIFQGNTGELFF
NA	TRBV24-1	TRBJ2-3	CATSDLRSTDTQYF
TRBD2	TRBV7-6	TRBJ2-1	CASSLLPSGDSSYNEQFF
TRBD1	TRBV11-2	TRBJ2-6	CASSSVGDRGRTGANVLTF
NA	TRBV7-9	TRBJ2-5	CASSGTGREYQETQYF
TRBD1	TRBV18	TRBJ1-3	CASSPRPGQGRNTIYF
NA	TRBV6-1	TRBJ2-7	CASRTGRSPRYEQYF
NA	TRBV6-5	TRBJ1-1	CASSYSGAGNTEAFF
TRBD2	TRBV7-6	TRBJ2-5	CASSYRLAETQYF
NA	TRBV5-1	TRBJ2-1	CASSLGDLPGLEQFF
NA	TRBV2	TRBJ2-7	CASSVPGPKYEQYF
TRBD1	TRBV4-1	TRBJ1-1	CASSPRGLTEAFF
NA	TRBV27	TRBJ1-1	CASSFPGQPFGAFF
TRBD1	TRBV29-1	TRBJ2-7	CSVIQGLSYEQYF
TRBD1	TRBV18	TRBJ1-2	CASSPSLAGGDYGYTF
TRBD1	TRBV3-1	TRBJ2-7	CASSQVDRGAYEQYF
NA	TRBV12-3/TRBV12-4	TRBJ1-2	CASSQVVGHYGYTF
TRBD2	TRBV5-1	TRBJ2-3	CASSLQGLASDTQYF
TRBD2	TRBV5-4	TRBJ2-5	CASSLEASGRMVTQYF
NA	TRBV24-1	TRBJ2-3	CATRPRGSADTQYF
NA	TRBV3-1	TRBJ1-5	CASSPGEGQPQHF
NA	TRBV7-6	TRBJ2-3	CASSLARRSLSADTQYF
NA	TRBV6-5	TRBJ1-6	CASSWTDGNSPLHF
TRBD2	TRBV18	TRBJ2-7	CASSPGTTGNEQYF
NA	TRBV20-1	TRBJ1-2	CSASDGYGYTF
TRBD2	TRBV30	TRBJ2-3	CAWSWGLAGGPDTQYF
NA	TRBV5-1	TRBJ1-1	CASSTNLGLAFF
TRBD1	TRBV12-3/TRBV12-4	TRBJ1-1	CASSFSLLRGGQGAEAFF
NA	TRBV9	TRBJ2-2	CASSVTGTGELFF
TRBD2	TRBV10-3	TRBJ2-7	CATRTSGIDEQYF
NA	TRBV5-5	TRBJ1-2	CASSLADLSLGYGYTF
NA	TRBV18	TRBJ2-5	CASSPPGSETQYF
TRBD1	TRBV20-1	TRBJ2-7	CSARVQGALRDEQYF
NA	TRBV29-1	TRBJ2-1	CSVERTVNEQFF
TRBD2	TRBV7-9	TRBJ2-3	CASSSTGTTTSTDTQYF
TRBD2	TRBV7-9	TRBJ2-5	CASSSQREGRVETQYF
NA	TRBV7-2	TRBJ1-6	CASTPIRFSYNSPLHF
TRBD2	TRBV12-3/TRBV12-4	TRBJ2-7	CASSLSSGNYEQYF
NA	TRBV5-1	TRBJ2-3	CASSLAVQVGTDTQYF
NA	TRBV7-9	TRBJ2-7	CASSLGDIKYYEQYF
NA	TRBV29-1	TRBJ2-5	CSVEVKDRETQYF
NA	TRBV15	TRBJ2-2	CATSKDSSWGELFF